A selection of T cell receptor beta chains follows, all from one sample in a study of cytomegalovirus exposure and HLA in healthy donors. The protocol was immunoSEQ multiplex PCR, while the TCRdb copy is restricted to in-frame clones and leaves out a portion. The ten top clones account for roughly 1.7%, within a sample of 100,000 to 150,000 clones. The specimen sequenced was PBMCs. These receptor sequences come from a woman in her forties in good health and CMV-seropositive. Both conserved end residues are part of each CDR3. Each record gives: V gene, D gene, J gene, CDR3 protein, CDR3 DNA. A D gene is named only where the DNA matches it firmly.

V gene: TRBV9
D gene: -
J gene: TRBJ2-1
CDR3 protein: CASSVASTMSRLRNEQFF
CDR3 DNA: TGTGCCAGCAGCGTAGCTAGTACAATGTCGCGCCTCCGGAATGAGCAGTTCTTC

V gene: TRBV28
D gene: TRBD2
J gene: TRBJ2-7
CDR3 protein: CASSSSLAGTFSYEQYF
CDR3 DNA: TGTGCCAGCAGTTCGTCACTAGCGGGGACCTTCTCCTACGAGCAGTACTTC

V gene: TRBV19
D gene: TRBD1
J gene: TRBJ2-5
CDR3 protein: CASSIGDRPRETQYF
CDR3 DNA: TGTGCCAGTAGTATAGGGGACAGGCCACGCGAGACCCAGTACTTC

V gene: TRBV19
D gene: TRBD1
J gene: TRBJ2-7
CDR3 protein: CASSGGQGKYEQYF
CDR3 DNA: TGTGCCAGTAGTGGGGGACAGGGGAAATACGAGCAGTACTTC

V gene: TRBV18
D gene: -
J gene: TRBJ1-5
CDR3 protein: CASSPFRVRDGQPQHF
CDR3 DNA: TGTGCCAGCTCACCCTTCCGAGTGCGGGACGGTCAGCCCCAGCATTTT

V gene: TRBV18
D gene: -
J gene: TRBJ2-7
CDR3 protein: CASSLDSYEQYF
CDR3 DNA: TGTGCCAGCTCACTAGACTCCTACGAGCAGTACTTC

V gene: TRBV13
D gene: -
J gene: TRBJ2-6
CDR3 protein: CASSFGGASSGANVLTF
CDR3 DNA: TGTGCCAGCAGCTTTGGGGGGGCTAGCTCTGGGGCCAACGTCCTGACTTTC

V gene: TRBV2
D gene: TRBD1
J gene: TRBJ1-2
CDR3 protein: CASSTGAFYGYTF
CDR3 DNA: TGTGCCAGCAGTACAGGGGCTTTCTATGGCTACACCTTC

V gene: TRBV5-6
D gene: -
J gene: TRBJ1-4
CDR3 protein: CASSHTANWNEKLFF
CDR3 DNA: TGTGCCAGCAGCCATACCGCGAATTGGAATGAAAAACTGTTTTTT

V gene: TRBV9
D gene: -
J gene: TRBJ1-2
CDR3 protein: CASRDPGDYGYTF
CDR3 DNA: TGTGCCAGCAGAGACCCGGGGGACTATGGCTACACCTTC

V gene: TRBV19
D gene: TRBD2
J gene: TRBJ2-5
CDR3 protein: CASSSRGGRAFQETQYF
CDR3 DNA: TGTGCCAGTAGTTCCCGGGGCGGGAGGGCCTTCCAAGAGACCCAGTACTTC

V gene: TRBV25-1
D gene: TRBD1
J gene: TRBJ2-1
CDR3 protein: CASSDQRTGGNEQFF
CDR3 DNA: TGTGCCAGCAGTGACCAACGGACAGGGGGCAATGAGCAGTTCTTC

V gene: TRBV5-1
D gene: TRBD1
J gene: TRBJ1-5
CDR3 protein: CASSSGTGQGQPQHF
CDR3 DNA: TGCGCCAGCAGCTCCGGGACAGGGCAAGGTCAGCCCCAGCATTTT

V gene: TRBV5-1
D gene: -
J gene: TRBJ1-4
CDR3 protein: CASSPDRVNEKLFF
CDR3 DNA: TGCGCCAGCAGCCCCGATCGAGTTAATGAAAAACTGTTTTTT

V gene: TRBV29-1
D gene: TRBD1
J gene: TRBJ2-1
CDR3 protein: CSVPGTASSYNEQFF
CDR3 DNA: TGCAGCGTTCCCGGGACAGCAAGCTCCTACAATGAGCAGTTCTTC

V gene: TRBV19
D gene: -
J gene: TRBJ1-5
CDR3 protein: CASSIDGGGNQPQHF
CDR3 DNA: TGTGCCAGTAGTATAGACGGCGGGGGCAATCAGCCCCAGCATTTT

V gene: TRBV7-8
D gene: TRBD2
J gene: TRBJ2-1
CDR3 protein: CASSGWTSEGNNEQFF
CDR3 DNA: TGTGCCAGCAGCGGCTGGACTAGCGAGGGTAACAATGAGCAGTTCTTC

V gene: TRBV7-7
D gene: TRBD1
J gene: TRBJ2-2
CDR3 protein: CASSSRTGANTGELFF
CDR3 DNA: TGTGCCAGCAGCTCCAGGACAGGGGCCAACACCGGGGAGCTGTTTTTT

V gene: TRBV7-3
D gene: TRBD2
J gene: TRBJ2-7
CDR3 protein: CASSYSGRADHEQYF
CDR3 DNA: TGTGCCAGCAGCTATAGCGGGAGGGCCGACCACGAGCAGTACTTC

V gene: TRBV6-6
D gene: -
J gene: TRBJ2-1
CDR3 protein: CASSARGLEQFF
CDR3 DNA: TGTGCCAGCAGTGCCCGCGGGCTCGAGCAGTTCTTC

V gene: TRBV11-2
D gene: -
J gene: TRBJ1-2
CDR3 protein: CASRHTGTPNYGYTF
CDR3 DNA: TGTGCCAGCAGGCATACAGGGACCCCTAATTATGGCTACACCTTC

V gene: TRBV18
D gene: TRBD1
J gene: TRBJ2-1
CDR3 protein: CASSPLGQYNEQFF
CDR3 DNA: TGTGCCAGCTCACCACTGGGACAGTACAATGAGCAGTTCTTC

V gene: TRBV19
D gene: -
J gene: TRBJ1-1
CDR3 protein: CASSISPGEAFF
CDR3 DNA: TGTGCCAGCAGTATCTCCCCAGGTGAAGCTTTCTTT

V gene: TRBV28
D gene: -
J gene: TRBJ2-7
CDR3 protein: CATREYGGSYEQYF
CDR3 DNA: TGTGCCACCCGGGAGTACGGGGGATCCTACGAGCAGTACTTC

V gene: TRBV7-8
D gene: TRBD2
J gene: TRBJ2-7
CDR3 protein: CASSLLLGREGADEQYF
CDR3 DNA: TGTGCCAGCAGCTTACTATTAGGGCGGGAGGGAGCAGACGAGCAGTACTTC

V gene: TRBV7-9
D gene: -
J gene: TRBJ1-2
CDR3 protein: CASSPTEIDGDYGYTF
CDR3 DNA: TGTGCCAGCAGTCCGACCGAAATCGATGGAGACTATGGCTACACCTTC